This record looks at one T cell receptor beta chain sequence and its context. V lost 1 base to trimming and J lost 6 bases, with 12 bases between them. Germline V gene lookup returns CDR1 MGHDK and CDR2 SYGVNS. The CDR3 contains 14 residues. This sample is part of a study of control samples from healthy donors and cancer patients. Only in-frame clones appear in the TCRdb table, and some are missing; sequencing was by immunoSEQ multiplex PCR. The top ten clones hold approximately 8.8% of a sample with 75,000 to 90,000 clones, about 89% of them seen once. Sequencing used PBMCs. This chain links TRBV25-1 with TRBJ2-5, with D unresolved. This receptor was taken from a woman between 45 and 65 years old with colorectal cancer. For the CDR3, the DNA is TGTGCCAGCAGTGAATCAGGTTTAGTCAAGACCCAGTACTTC. It is translated as CASSESGLVKTQYF. The variable domain in full, completed from reference TRBV25-1 and TRBJ2-5, reads EADIYQTPRYLVIGTGKKITLECSQTMGHDKMYWYQQDPGMELHLIHYSYGVNSTEKGDLSSESTVSRIRTEHFPLTLESARPSHTSQYLCASSESGLVKTQYFGPGTRLLVL.